This T cell receptor (beta chain) was sequenced during a study of shared clonotypes between healthy human individuals. CDR3 size: 14 residues. The V and J ends lost 5 bases and 0 bases respectively, with 10 bases between them. From germline, CDR1 is MGHDK and CDR2 SYGVNS. Clones were read by immunoSEQ multiplex PCR, and TCRdb kept only the in-frame ones, dropping some. The sample shows hundreds of thousands of clones, 96% of them seen only once. CD8 cells regarded as naive lacked CD45RO, were positively chosen for CCR7, and omitted terminally differentiated effector memory CD45RA+ cells. The TCR sequence derives from a woman aged 25 to 45 in good health. Sequencing input: naive CD8+ T cells sorted from blood. V gene TRBV25-1 combines with J gene TRBJ2-5; the D gene is possibly TRBD2 (6 bases). CDR3 bases: TGTGCCAGCAGTCTGGGGACTTACCAAGAGACCCAGTACTTC. Translation: CASSLGTYQETQYF.